This is a list of T cell receptor beta chains from one sample in a study of control samples from healthy donors and cancer patients. The method was immunoSEQ multiplex PCR; TCRdb's version includes in-frame clones alone and lacks a portion of them. The sample lists around 31,000 clones; approximately 94% were seen once. The sequenced sample was blood. These receptors all stem from a man between 60 and 75 years old in good health. Each CDR3 is given with its conserved first and last residue. A D gene is named only where the DNA matches it firmly. Where a row states a size, it is once, few, many or the class of an expanded clone; other rows omit it.

J,V,size,D,DNA,CDR3
TRBJ2-3,TRBV21-1,-,-,TGTGCCACTACAAACAGCCCCCTAGTAATCACAGATACGCAGTATTTT,CATTNSPLVITDTQYF
TRBJ2-1,TRBV7-3,-,TRBD2,TGTGCCAGCAGCCTGGGACTAAACAATGAGCAGTTCTTC,CASSLGLNNEQFF
TRBJ1-5,TRBV6-6,-,-,TGTGCCAGCAATAAGCGGGCACAAGGGATTGATCAGCCCCAGCATTTT,CASNKRAQGIDQPQHF
TRBJ2-7,TRBV28,-,-,TGTGCCAGCAGCCTGACAATCTACGAGCAGTACTTC,CASSLTIYEQYF
TRBJ1-1,TRBV7-2,-,-,TGTGCCAGCAGCTTAGATCCCAACACTGAAGCTTTCTTT,CASSLDPNTEAFF
TRBJ1-5,TRBV6-5,once,-,TGTGCCAGCAGCACAGGGTATAATCAGCCCCAGCATTTT,CASSTGYNQPQHF
TRBJ1-6,TRBV7-2,once,TRBD1,TGTGCCAGCAGCTCAAAAGGCGGGACAGGGACCTATAATTCACCCCTCCACTTT,CASSSKGGTGTYNSPLHF
TRBJ1-1,TRBV19,-,TRBD1,TGTGCCAGTAGTATGATATCCAGGGGGCGGACTGAAGCTTTCTTT,CASSMISRGRTEAFF
TRBJ1-5,TRBV6-6,-,-,TGTGCCAGCAGTTACCAGGGACAAGGAGCCCAGCCCCAGCATTTT,CASSYQGQGAQPQHF
TRBJ1-6,TRBV7-2,-,-,TGTGCCAGCAGCATCGACAGGAGTTCACCCCTCCACTTT,CASSIDRSSPLHF
TRBJ1-5,TRBV7-3,-,-,TGTGCCAGCAGCTTAACTCCGGGGGCGGATCAGCCCCAGCATTTT,CASSLTPGADQPQHF
TRBJ1-2,TRBV6-4,-,-,TGTGCCAGCAGTGACTCCGTGGGGGTGTCTACCTATGGCTACACCTTC,CASSDSVGVSTYGYTF
TRBJ2-3,TRBV5-4,-,-,TGTGCCAGCAGCACTCGGGGGGCCTCGAGAGATACGCAGTATTTT,CASSTRGASRDTQYF
TRBJ2-5,TRBV9,-,-,TGTGCCAGCAGCGTAGACCAGTACCAAGAGACCCAGTACTTC,CASSVDQYQETQYF
TRBJ2-5,TRBV9,-,TRBD1,TGTGCCAGCAGCGTGGGGACAGTTGAAGAGACCCAGTACTTC,CASSVGTVEETQYF
TRBJ1-2,TRBV27,-,TRBD1,TGTGCCAGCAGTTTAAAGGGGGCAGCCTATGGCTACACCTTC,CASSLKGAAYGYTF
TRBJ2-1,TRBV12-5,-,-,TGTGCTAGTCTCCAACAGGCCGTCCTGAACTCCTACAATGAGCAGTTCTTC,CASLQQAVLNSYNEQFF
TRBJ1-3,TRBV5-1,-,-,TGCGCCAGCAGCTTGGATGGAGGACTCTCTGGAAACACCATATATTTT,CASSLDGGLSGNTIYF
TRBJ1-5,TRBV6-2/TRBV6-3,-,-,TGTGCCAGCAGTTCGATGGTGAGCAATCAGCCCCAGCATTTT,CASSSMVSNQPQHF
TRBJ1-3,TRBV30,-,-,TGTGCCTGGAGTGTATTGAACACCATATATTTT,CAWSVLNTIYF
TRBJ1-2,TRBV18,-,-,TGTGCCAGCTCACCAGCGGCGGACTATGGCTACACCTTC,CASSPAADYGYTF
TRBJ2-5,TRBV5-6,-,TRBD2,TGTGCCAGCAGCTATAGACTAGCGCAGGGGACCCAGTACTTC,CASSYRLAQGTQYF
TRBJ2-5,TRBV9,-,TRBD2,TGTGCCAGCAGCGTAGGCGGAACTAGCGGGATGGGGGAGACCCAGTACTTC,CASSVGGTSGMGETQYF
TRBJ2-5,TRBV20-1,-,TRBD1,TGCAGTGCTAGTTGGGACAGACAAGAGACCCAGTACTTC,CSASWDRQETQYF
TRBJ2-3,TRBV2,-,TRBD2,TGTGCCAGCAGTCCTCGAGTTCGGACTAGCGGAGATACGCAGTATTTT,CASSPRVRTSGDTQYF
TRBJ2-3,TRBV6-8,-,TRBD2,TGTGCCAGCAGTTACACGAGCGGGGGCGTCACAGATACGCAGTATTTT,CASSYTSGGVTDTQYF
TRBJ1-5,TRBV9,few,-,TGTGCCAGCAGTCGGGACGGTCAGAATCAGCCCCAGCATTTT,CASSRDGQNQPQHF
TRBJ1-4,TRBV14,once,-,TGTGCCAGCAGCCTCCGTACCGGGTTCGGCGAAAAACTGTTTTTT,CASSLRTGFGEKLFF
TRBJ1-1,TRBV18,-,-,TGTGCCAGCTCACCAAGAATTGGGAACACTGAAGCTTTCTTT,CASSPRIGNTEAFF
TRBJ2-7,TRBV6-5,-,TRBD1,TGTGCCAGCAGTTTCACAGGGGGAGCCTACGAGCAGTACTTC,CASSFTGGAYEQYF
TRBJ1-1,TRBV5-1,-,-,TGCGCCAGCAGCTTGATGGGGACCACTGAAGCTTTCTTT,CASSLMGTTEAFF
TRBJ2-5,TRBV7-2,-,TRBD2,TGTGCCAGCAGCTTAGCCATAGCGGGTGCTCAAGAGACCCAGTACTTC,CASSLAIAGAQETQYF
TRBJ1-3,TRBV7-2,-,-,TGTGCCAGCAGCTTTGGGAAACAGGGAGGAAACACCATATATTTT,CASSFGKQGGNTIYF
TRBJ1-5,TRBV3-1/TRBV3-2,-,-,TGTGCCAGCAGCCAAGCCGCGGTTAACAATCAGCCCCAGCATTTT,CASSQAAVNNQPQHF
TRBJ1-1,TRBV7-8,-,-,TGTGCCAGCAGCTTAGGTAACAGAGAGATGAACACTGAAGCTTTCTTT,CASSLGNREMNTEAFF
TRBJ1-1,TRBV4-3,-,-,TGCGCCAGCAGCCAAGAAGGGGCGAACACTGAAGCTTTCTTT,CASSQEGANTEAFF
TRBJ1-1,TRBV6-2/TRBV6-3,-,-,TGTGCCAGCAGTTATCTGAACACTGAAGCTTTCTTT,CASSYLNTEAFF
TRBJ1-4,TRBV19,-,-,TGTGCCAGTACCGAGGGGAGACCCGATGAAAAACTGTTTTTT,CASTEGRPDEKLFF
TRBJ1-1,TRBV5-1,-,-,TGCGCCAGCAGCTTGACATCCGGAGGCAGCGCTGAAGCTTTCTTT,CASSLTSGGSAEAFF
TRBJ2-5,TRBV25-1,-,-,TGTGCCAGCAGTGAGGGAAAAGGCGTACGAGAGACCCAGTACTTC,CASSEGKGVRETQYF
TRBJ2-3,TRBV2,-,-,TGTGCCAGCAGTCCCAATGGGATACTAGGGTCTTTCTTT,CASSPNGILGSFF
TRBJ1-2,TRBV6-5,-,-,TGTGCCAGCAGTTATGGCACCCACTATGGCTACACCTTC,CASSYGTHYGYTF
TRBJ1-5,TRBV7-2,-,-,TGTGCCAGCAGTCAAGGGGTGGGCAATCAGCCCCAGCATTTT,CASSQGVGNQPQHF
TRBJ1-3,TRBV13,-,-,TGTGCCAGCAGCCAATGGGGGGGAAACACCATATATTTT,CASSQWGGNTIYF